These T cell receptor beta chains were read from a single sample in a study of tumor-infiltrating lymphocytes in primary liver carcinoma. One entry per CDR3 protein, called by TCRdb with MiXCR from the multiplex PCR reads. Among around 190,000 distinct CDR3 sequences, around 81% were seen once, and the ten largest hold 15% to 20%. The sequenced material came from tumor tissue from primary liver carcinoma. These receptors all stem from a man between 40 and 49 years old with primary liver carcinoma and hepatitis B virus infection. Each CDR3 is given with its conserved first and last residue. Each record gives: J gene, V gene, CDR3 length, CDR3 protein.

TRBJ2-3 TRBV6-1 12 CASKSRTGTHYF
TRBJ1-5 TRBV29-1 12 CSVGWAGQPQHF
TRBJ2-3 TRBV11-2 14 CASSPPCRADTQYF
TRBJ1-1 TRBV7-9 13 CASSLSAKTEDFF
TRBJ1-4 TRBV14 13 CANTYSFEGKLFF
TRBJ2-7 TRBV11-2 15 CASSLRWTRVNEQYF
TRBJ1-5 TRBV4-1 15 CASSQNAALAQPQHF
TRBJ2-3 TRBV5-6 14 CASSPGAGTDTQYF
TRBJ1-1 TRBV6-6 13 CVSSTVGTSEAFF
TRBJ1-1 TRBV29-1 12 CSMVTANTEAFF
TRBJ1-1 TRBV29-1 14 CSVRPGQGFCEAFF
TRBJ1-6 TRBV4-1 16 CASSQGQGVYNSPLHF
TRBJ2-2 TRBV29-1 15 CSALTNGANTGDLFF
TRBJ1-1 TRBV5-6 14 CASSARQWRTESFF
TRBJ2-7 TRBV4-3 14 CASSQNRTSYERYF
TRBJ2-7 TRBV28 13 CANSLQGPVGQYF
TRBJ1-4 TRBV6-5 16 CSSSYSSGTSNEKLFF
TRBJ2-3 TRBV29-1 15 CSVEGEAGITDTQFF
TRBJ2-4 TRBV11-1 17 CASNFHGTSGTRNIQYF
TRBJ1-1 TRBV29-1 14 CSVRPSERSTEVFF
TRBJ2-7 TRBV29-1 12 CRVVDVPGEQYF
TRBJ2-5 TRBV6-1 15 CAGSDPREGVRAQYF
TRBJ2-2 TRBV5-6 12 CASSWSSGELFF
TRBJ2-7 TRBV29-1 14 CSVQFTGYEGEQYF
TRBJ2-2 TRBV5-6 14 CASSLGPNTVELFF
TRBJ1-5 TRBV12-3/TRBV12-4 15 CASAQGTAINQPQHF
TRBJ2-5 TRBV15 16 CATSSDRRGLQETQYF
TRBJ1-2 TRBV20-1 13 CSASRTTEYGYTF
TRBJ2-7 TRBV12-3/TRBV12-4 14 CASSMQGGSYEQYF
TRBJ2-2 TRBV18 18 CANSPRQAGGPNTGELFF
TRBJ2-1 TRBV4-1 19 CASSQDREGKARVPNEQFF
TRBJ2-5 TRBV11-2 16 CASRSRDSAHQESQYF
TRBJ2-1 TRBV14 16 CASSPVAGWVNNDQFF
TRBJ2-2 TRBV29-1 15 CSIGTSAADIGELFF
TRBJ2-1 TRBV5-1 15 CASSLVGQPFNEQFF
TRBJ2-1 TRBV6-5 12 CTSSPQRNEQFF
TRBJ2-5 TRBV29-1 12 CSVLLQSEAQYF
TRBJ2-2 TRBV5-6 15 CASSPGQGNTEELFF
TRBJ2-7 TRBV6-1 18 CASSAGTSGRAFSYEQYF
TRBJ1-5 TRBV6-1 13 CASNEALLSNHHF
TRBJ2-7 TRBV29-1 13 CSIAGTPPYEQYF
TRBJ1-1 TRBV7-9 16 CASSSPAIRGGTEAFF
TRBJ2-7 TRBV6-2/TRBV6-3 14 CASSFWVGPYEQYF
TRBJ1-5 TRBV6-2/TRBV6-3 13 CAISYRAEQPQHF
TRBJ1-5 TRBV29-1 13 CDVVGQSNQPQHF
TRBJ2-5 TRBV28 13 CASRKQGPETHYF
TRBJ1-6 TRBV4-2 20 CVSRPAGTGAPSSYNSPLHF
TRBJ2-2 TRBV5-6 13 CASRLAGPGEPFF
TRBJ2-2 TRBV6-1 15 CASRSGRADGGELFF
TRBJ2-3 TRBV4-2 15 CASSQDALTADAQYF
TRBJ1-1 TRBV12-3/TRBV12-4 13 CASCFGMKTEAFF